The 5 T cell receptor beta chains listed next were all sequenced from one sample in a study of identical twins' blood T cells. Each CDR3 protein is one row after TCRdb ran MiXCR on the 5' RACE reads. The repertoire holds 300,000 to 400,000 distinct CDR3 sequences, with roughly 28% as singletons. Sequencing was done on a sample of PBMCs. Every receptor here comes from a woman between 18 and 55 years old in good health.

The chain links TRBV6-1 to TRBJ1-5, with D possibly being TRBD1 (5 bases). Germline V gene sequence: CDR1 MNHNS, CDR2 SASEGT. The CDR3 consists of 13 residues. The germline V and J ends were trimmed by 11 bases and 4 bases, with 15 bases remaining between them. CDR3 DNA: TGTGCCTCCCAATGGGGGGGGAATCAGCCCCAGCATTTT. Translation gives CASQWGGNQPQHF.

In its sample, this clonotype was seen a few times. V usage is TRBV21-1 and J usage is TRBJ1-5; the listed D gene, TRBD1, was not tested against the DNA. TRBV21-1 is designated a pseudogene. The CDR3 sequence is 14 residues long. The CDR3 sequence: CASSRQGDHQPQHF. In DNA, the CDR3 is TGTGCCAGCTCAAGGCAGGGGGACCATCAGCCCCAGCATTTT.

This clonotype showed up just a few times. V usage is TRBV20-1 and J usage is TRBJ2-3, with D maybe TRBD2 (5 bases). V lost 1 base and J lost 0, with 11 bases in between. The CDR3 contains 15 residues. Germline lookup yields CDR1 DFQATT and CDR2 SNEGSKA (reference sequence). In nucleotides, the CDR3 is TGCAGTGCTAGAGGATCCGGGGTGAGCACAGATACGCAGTATTTT. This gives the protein CSARGSGVSTDTQYF.

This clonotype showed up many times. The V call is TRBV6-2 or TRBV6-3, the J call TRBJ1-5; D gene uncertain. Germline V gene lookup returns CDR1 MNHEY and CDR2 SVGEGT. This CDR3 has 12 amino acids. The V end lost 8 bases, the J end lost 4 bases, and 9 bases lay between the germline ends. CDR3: CASSGPNQPQHF. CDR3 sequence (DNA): TGTGCCAGCTCAGGACCTAATCAGCCCCAGCATTTT.

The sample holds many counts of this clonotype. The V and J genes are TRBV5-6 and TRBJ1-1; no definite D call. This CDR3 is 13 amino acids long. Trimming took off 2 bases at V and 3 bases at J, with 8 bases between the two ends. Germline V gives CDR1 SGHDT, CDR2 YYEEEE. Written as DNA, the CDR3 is TGTGCCAGCAGCTTAGGGTCGGACACTGAAGCTTTCTTT. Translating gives CASSLGSDTEAFF.